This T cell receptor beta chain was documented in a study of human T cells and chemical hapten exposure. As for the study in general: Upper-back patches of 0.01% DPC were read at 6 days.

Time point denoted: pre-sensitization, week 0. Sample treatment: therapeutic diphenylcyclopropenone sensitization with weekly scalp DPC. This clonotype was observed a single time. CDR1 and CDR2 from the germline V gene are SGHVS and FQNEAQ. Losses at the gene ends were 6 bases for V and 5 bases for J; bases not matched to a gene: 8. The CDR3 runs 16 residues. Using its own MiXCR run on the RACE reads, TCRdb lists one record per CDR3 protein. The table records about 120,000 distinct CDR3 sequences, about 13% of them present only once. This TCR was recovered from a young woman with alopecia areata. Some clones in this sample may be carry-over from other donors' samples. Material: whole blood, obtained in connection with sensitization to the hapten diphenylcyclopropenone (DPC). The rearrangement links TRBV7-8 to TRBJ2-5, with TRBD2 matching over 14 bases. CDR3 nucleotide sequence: TGTGCCAGCAGATTGACTAGCGGGGGGGCCCGTGAGACCCAGTACTTC. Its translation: CASRLTSGGARETQYF.